The source of this T cell receptor beta chain is a study of cytomegalovirus exposure and HLA in healthy donors. PCR employed 60 Vbeta and 13 Jbeta primers. Clones were sequenced by immunoSEQ multiplex PCR, and TCRdb holds only the in-frame ones, with some missing. The profile covers roughly 150,000 clones, with nearly 10% appearing a single time and roughly 2% taken by the ten largest. Germline loops: CDR1 ENHRY, CDR2 SYGVKD. This CDR3 has 11 residues. The V end was cut by 10 bases, the J end by 11 bases, with 15 bases between. Sampled while nominally healthy, donors likely had unrecorded immune exposures.

Sequenced material: PBMCs. The gene calls are TRBV10-3 and TRBJ1-5; a possible D gene is TRBD1 (5 bases). The source of this sequence is a man aged 50 or older in good health and CMV-seronegative. Here the CDR3 DNA reads TGTGCCACACGGGGGGAAAAAGCCCAGCATTTT. The encoded protein is CATRGEKAQHF.